Following are 8 T cell receptor beta chains from one sample sequenced in a study of T cell clonality in common variable immunodeficiency. Measured with immunoSEQ multiplex PCR; TCRdb has only the in-frame clones, and not every one. In total the sample includes roughly 60,000 clones, none of them seen once. Sample: peripheral blood mononuclear cells. Receptors were obtained from a person aged 18 to 75 in good health.

This clone was detected ten times or more. Read data end 3 residues before the CDR3 end; the end is taken from the germline J gene. This sequence joins TRBV30 and TRBJ1-2; no clear D gene. Germline V gene lookup returns CDR1 GTSNPN and CDR2 SVGIG (reference sequence). The CDR3 sequence is 12 residues long. With 0 bases removed from V and 2 bases from J, the gap between germline ends came to 4 bases. CDR3 amino acids: CAWSVQNYGYTF. The CDR3 DNA, read in part, is TGTGCCTGGAGTGTACAGAACTATGGC. The full variable domain, in which reference TRBV30 and TRBJ1-2 provide the parts outside the CDR3, is SQTIHQWPATLVQPVGSPLSLECTVEGTSNPNLYWYRQAAGRGLQLLFYSVGIGQISSEVPQNLSASRPQDRQFILSSKKLLLSDSGFYLCAWSVQNYGYTFGSGTRLTVV.

This clone came up many times. The CDR3 goes on 3 residues after the read ends, and that part is filled in from the germline J gene. The chain is built from TRBV7-2 and TRBJ1-4, with 8 bases matching TRBD1. After removal of 3 bases from V and 9 bases from J, the junction contained 6 bases not matched to a gene. CDR1 and CDR2 from the germline V gene are SGHTA and FQGNSA. This CDR3 spans 14 amino acids. CDR3 bases read: TGTGCCAGCAGCTTCGGACAGGGAGTGAAAAAA. It encodes CASSFGQGVKK. The whole CDR3 reads CASSFGQGVKKLFF.

Ten or more counts support this clone. The read terminates 3 residues before the CDR3 end, so the remaining end is supplied by the germline J gene. The chain links TRBV28 to TRBJ2-7; the D is unclear. V was clipped by 2 bases and J by 4 bases, with 12 bases between them. The CDR3 contains 14 residues. Germline V lookup: CDR1 MDHEN, CDR2 SYDVKM. The DNA read from the CDR3 is TGTGCCAGCAGTTTAGAAACACCCGAATACGAG. Its translation: CASSLETPEYE. In full, the CDR3 is CASSLETPEYEQYF.

This clone was observed at least ten times. The read ends 3 residues shy of where the CDR3 ends; the end is completed using the germline J gene. The chain joins TRBV2 to TRBJ2-1; D unclear. Germline CDR1 and CDR2: SNHLY and FYNNEI. The CDR3 has 14 amino acids. The ends were cut back, 1 base at V and 6 bases at J, with 10 bases in the middle. The covered CDR3 bases are TGTGCCAGCAGTGAAGACCCCAGAGTCAATGAG. Translating gives CASSEDPRVNE. The entire CDR3 reads CASSEDPRVNEQFF.

There are many counts of this clone. The CDR3 extends 3 residues past the end of the read, so its final part is completed from the germline J gene. The rearrangement uses TRBV19 and TRBJ1-5; 10 bases fit TRBD1. Germline V gene lookup returns CDR1 LNHDA and CDR2 SQIVND (reference sequence). Germline trimming cut 8 bases from V and 1 base from J; bases unmatched to any gene: 2. CDR3 length: 14 residues. CDR3 DNA, as far as it was read: TGTGCCAGTGGACAGGGGGTAAGCAATCAGCCC. The encoded protein is CASGQGVSNQP. The entire CDR3 is CASGQGVSNQPQHF.

This clone was found many times. CDR3 region: CASSLERSGTGNTIYF. Incomplete CDR3 DNA: TGTGCCAGCAGCTTAGAACGTTCGGGGACTGGAAACACC. This sequence joins TRBV7-6 and TRBJ1-3; D gene ambiguous. The read terminates 3 residues ahead of where the CDR3 ends, so the germline J gene completes it. V lost 1 base and J 2 bases, leaving 12 bases between the germline ends. Germline V gene sequence: CDR1 SGHVS, CDR2 FNYEAQ. This CDR3 is 16 amino acids long.

This clone was seen repeatedly, ten times or more. The read ends 3 residues shy of where the CDR3 ends; the end is completed using the germline J gene. V is TRBV29-1 and J is TRBJ2-1, with 14 positions matching TRBD2. The ends lost 7 bases at V and 6 bases at J; junction bases unmatched: 5. The V gene's germline CDR1 is SQVTM and CDR2 ANQGSEA. The CDR3 is 14 residues long. The CDR3 spells CSAAGTSGSNEQFF. The CDR3 bases that were read are TGCAGCGCCGCCGGGACTAGCGGGAGCAATGAG.

Many counts were recorded for this clone. The observed sequence ends 3 residues before the CDR3 terminus, with the missing tail filled in from the germline J gene. This sequence joins TRBV10-3 and TRBJ2-1; tentatively, D is TRBD1 (6 bases). The CDR3 is 15 residues long. V gave up 0 bases and J gave up 3 bases, with 9 bases separating them. From germline, CDR1 is ENHRY and CDR2 SYGVKD. CDR3 amino acids: CAISESTGFYNEQFF. The covered CDR3 bases are TGTGCCATCAGTGAGTCGACAGGATTCTACAATGAG.